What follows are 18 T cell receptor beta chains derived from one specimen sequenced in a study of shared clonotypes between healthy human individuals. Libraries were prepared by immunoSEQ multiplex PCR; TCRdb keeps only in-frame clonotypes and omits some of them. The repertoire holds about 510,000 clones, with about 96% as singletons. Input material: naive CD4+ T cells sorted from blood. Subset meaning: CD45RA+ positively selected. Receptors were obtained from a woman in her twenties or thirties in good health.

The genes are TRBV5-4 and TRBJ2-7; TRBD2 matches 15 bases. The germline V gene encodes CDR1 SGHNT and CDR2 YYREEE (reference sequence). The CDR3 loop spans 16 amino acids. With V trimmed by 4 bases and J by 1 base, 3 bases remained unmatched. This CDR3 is CASSGGTSGRSYEQYF. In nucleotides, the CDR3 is TGTGCCAGCAGCGGAGGGACTAGCGGGAGGTCCTACGAGCAGTACTTC.

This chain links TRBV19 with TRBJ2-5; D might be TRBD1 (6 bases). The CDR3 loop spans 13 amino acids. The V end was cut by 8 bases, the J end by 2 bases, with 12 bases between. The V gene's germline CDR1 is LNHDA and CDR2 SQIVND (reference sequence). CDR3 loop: CASAPGTQETQYF. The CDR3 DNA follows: TGTGCCAGTGCGCCCGGGACACAAGAGACCCAGTACTTC.

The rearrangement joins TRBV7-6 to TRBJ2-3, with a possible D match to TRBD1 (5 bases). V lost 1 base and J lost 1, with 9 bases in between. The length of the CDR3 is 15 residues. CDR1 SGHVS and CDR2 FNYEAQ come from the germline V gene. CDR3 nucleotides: TGTGCCAGCAGCTTAGGGGGCGGAGGCACAGATACGCAGTATTTT. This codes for CASSLGGGGTDTQYF.

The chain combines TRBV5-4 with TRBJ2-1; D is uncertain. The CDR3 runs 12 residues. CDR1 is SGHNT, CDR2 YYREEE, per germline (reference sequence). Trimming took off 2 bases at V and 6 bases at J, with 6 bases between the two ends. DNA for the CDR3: TGTGCCAGCAGCTTAGATGCCAATGAGCAGTTCTTC. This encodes CASSLDANEQFF. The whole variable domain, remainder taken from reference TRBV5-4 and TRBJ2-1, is ETGVTQSPTHLIKTRGQQVTLRCSSQSGHNTVSWYQQALGQGPQFIFQYYREEENGRGNFPPRFSGLQFPNYSSELNVNALELDDSALYLCASSLDANEQFFGPGTRLTVL.

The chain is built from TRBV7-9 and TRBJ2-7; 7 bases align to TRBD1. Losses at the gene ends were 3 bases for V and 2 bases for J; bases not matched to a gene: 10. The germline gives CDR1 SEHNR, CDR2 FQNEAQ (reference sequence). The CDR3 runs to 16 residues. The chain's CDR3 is CASSFVVGTDPYEQYF. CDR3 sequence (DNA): TGTGCCAGCAGCTTTGTGGTGGGGACAGACCCCTACGAGCAGTACTTC.

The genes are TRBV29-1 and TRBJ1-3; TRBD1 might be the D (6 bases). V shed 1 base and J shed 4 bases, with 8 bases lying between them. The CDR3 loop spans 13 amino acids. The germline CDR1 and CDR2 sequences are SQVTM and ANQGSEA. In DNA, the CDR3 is TGCAGCGTTGAAGTCACAGGGGGAAACACCATATATTTT. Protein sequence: CSVEVTGGNTIYF.

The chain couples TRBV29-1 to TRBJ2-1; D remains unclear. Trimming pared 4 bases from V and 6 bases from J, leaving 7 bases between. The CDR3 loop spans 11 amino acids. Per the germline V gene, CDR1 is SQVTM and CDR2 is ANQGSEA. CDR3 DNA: TGCAGCGTTGCTCCAAGCAATGAGCAGTTCTTC. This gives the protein CSVAPSNEQFF.

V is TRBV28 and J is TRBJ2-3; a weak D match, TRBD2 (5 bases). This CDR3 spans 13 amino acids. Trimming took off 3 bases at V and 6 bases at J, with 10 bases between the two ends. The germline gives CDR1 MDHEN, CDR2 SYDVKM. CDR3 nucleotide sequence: TGTGCCAGCAGTTTGGACTGGTTCGATACGCAGTATTTT. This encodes CASSLDWFDTQYF.

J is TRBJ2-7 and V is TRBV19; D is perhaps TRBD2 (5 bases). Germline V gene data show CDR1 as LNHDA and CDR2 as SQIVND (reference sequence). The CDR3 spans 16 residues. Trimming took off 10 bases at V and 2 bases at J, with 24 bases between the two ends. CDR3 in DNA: TGTGCCACCAGTCATTTCGGGAAGGACTTAACCTACGAGCAGTACTTC. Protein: CATSHFGKDLTYEQYF.

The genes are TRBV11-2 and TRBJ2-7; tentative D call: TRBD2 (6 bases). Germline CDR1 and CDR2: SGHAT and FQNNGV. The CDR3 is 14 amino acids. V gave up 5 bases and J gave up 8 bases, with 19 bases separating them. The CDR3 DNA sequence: TGTGCCAGCAGCCGGGCCCGGGAGCGAGGTCAGCAGTACTTC. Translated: CASSRARERGQQYF. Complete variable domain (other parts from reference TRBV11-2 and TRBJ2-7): EAGVAQSPRYKIIEKRQSVAFWCNPISGHATLYWYQQILGQGPKLLIQFQNNGVVDDSQLPKDRFSAERLKGVDSTLKIQPAKLEDSAVYLCASSRARERGQQYFGPGTRLTVT.

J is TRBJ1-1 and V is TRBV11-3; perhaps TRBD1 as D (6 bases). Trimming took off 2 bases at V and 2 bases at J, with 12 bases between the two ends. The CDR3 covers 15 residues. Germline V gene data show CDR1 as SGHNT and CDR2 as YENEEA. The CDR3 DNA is TGTGCCAGCAGCTTAAATCGGGGGCCCAACACTGAAGCTTTCTTT. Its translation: CASSLNRGPNTEAFF.

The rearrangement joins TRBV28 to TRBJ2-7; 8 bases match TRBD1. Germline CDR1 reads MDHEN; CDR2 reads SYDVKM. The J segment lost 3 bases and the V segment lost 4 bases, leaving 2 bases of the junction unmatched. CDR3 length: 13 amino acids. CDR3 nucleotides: TGTGCCAGCAGTTCCGGGACAGGCTACGAGCAGTACTTC. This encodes CASSSGTGYEQYF.

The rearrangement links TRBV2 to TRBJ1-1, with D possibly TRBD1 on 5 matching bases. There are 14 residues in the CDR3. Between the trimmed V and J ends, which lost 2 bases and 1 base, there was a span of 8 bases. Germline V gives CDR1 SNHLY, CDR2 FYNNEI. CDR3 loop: CASSESQGNTEAFF. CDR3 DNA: TGTGCCAGCAGTGAATCTCAGGGGAACACTGAAGCTTTCTTT.

The CDR3 loop reads CASSGAVSLMGYGYTF. Written as DNA, the CDR3 is TGTGCCAGCAGTGGGGCAGTGTCACTAATGGGCTATGGCTACACCTTC. The chain recombines TRBV28 with TRBJ1-2, with D perhaps TRBD1 (5 bases). Between the trimmed V and J ends, which lost 5 bases and 4 bases, there was a span of 20 bases. The germline CDR1 and CDR2 sequences are MDHEN and SYDVKM. The CDR3 is made up of 16 amino acids.

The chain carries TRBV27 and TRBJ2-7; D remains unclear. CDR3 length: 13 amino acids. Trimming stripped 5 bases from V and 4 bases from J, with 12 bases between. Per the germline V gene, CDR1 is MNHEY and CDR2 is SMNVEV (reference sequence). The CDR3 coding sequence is TGTGCCAGCAGTCGGCTTGTCCCGTACGAGCAGTACTTC. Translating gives CASSRLVPYEQYF.

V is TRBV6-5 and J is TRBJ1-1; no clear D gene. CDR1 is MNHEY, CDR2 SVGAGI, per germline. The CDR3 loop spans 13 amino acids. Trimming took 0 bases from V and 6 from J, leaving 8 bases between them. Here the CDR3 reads CASSYSGRPEAFF. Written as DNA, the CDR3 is TGTGCCAGCAGTTACTCGGGCCGACCTGAAGCTTTCTTT.

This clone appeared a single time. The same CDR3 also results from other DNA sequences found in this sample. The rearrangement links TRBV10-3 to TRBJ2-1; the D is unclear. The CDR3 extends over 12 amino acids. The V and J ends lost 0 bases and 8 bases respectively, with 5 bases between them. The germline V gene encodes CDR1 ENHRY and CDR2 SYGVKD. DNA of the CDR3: TGTGCCATCAGTGAGTCTGGTGATGAGCAGTTCTTC. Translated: CAISESGDEQFF.

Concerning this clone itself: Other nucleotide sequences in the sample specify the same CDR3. In DNA, the CDR3 is TGTGCCAGCTCACCACCGGGACAGGGAGGGGAAAAACTGTTTTTT. It codes for CASSPPGQGGEKLFF. The chain joins TRBV18 to TRBJ1-4; TRBD1 matches 9 bases. The germline V gene encodes CDR1 KGHSH and CDR2 LQKENI. The CDR3 consists of 15 residues. Trimming at V came to 0 bases and at J to 8 bases, leaving 4 bases not matched to a gene. The whole variable domain, filled in from reference TRBV18 and TRBJ1-4, reads NAGVMQNPRHLVRRRGQEARLRCSPMKGHSHVYWYRQLPEEGLKFMVYLQKENIIDESGMPKERFSAEFPKEGPSILRIQQVVRGDSAAYFCASSPPGQGGEKLFFGSGTQLSVL.